This T cell receptor beta chain was found in a study of cytomegalovirus exposure and HLA in healthy donors. There are 14 residues in the CDR3. Germline V gene data show CDR1 as SEHNR and CDR2 as FQNEAQ (reference sequence). V was shortened by 5 bases and J by 6 bases, with 14 bases between the two germline ends. Overall study findings and caveats: In a later analysis, parvovirus B19, influenza, CMV and Epstein-Barr virus appeared linked to several top co-occurrence clusters.

Note on this clone: Its antigen is still unknown.

The PCR contained 60 Vbeta and 13 Jbeta primers. The repertoire was sequenced with immunoSEQ multiplex PCR; TCRdb's copy has only in-frame clones and lacks some. The sample has fewer than 110,000 clones, roughly 87% seen once. The receptor was derived from a man aged 30-40 years in good health and CMV-seropositive. V and J are TRBV7-9 and TRBJ2-1; maybe TRBD2 (5 bases). The material sequenced was PBMCs. The CDR3 here is CASSPYAGLNEQFF. CDR3 sequence (DNA): TGTGCCAGCAGCCCCTATGCAGGACTCAATGAGCAGTTCTTC.